A selection of T cell receptor beta chains follows, all from one sample in a study of T-cell memory formation after mild COVID-19. TCRdb re-called the 5' RACE reads with MiXCR, one entry per CDR3 protein. The repertoire holds just under 550,000 distinct CDR3 sequences, with about 20% as singletons. The sequenced material came from PBMCs or a T cell subset sorted from them (not recorded which). These receptors all come from an adult woman who had mild COVID-19 (a few samples of this study predate the infection). Cell type and time point are not known. Each CDR3 is given with its conserved first and last residue.

J gene,V gene,CDR3 protein
TRBJ2-1,TRBV20-1,CSAREVGSPRNEQFF
TRBJ2-7,TRBV7-9,CASSLDLAGGGYEQYF
TRBJ2-1,TRBV30,CAWSSTGVEQFF
TRBJ2-1,TRBV6-1,CASSEALNEQFF
TRBJ2-7,TRBV24-1,CATSDGTIGQYEQYF
TRBJ2-2,TRBV4-3,CASSYEPNTGELFF
TRBJ2-2,TRBV5-1,CASSSGLAPYYNTGELFF
TRBJ2-3,TRBV9,CASSVLAGPPTDTQYF
TRBJ2-7,TRBV6-5,CASQTGASGSYEQYF
TRBJ1-6,TRBV18,CASSSLPGVGRSPLHF
TRBJ2-3,TRBV6-5,CASGDRPTDTQYF
TRBJ2-1,TRBV27,CASRGGGTGAYNEQFF
TRBJ2-3,TRBV4-2,CASSRESGPTDTQYF
TRBJ2-2,TRBV20-1,CSARTGTGNTGELFF
TRBJ2-2,TRBV6-1,CASSKNALNTGELFF
TRBJ2-3,TRBV29-1,CSVEPTPRGLNLDTQYF
TRBJ2-3,TRBV2,CASSVGITDTQYF
TRBJ2-7,TRBV7-6,CASSAGLSYEQYF
TRBJ2-7,TRBV9,CASSVEGSGSDEQYF
TRBJ2-5,TRBV28,CASRGQGSQETQYF
TRBJ2-5,TRBV7-3,CEPRPQETQYF
TRBJ1-1,TRBV7-9,CASSYARGLAEAFF
TRBJ2-7,TRBV29-1,CSVEDLRERPYEQYF
TRBJ2-7,TRBV20-1,CSARDRSGGTEQYF
TRBJ2-7,TRBV6-6,CASSFRQKTSGGSFEQYF
TRBJ2-2,TRBV5-1,CASSEGRGELFF
TRBJ1-1,TRBV4-1,CASSQAREAEAFF
TRBJ1-6,TRBV7-9,CASSPGQNLHF
TRBJ1-5,TRBV6-6,CASSYPGNRGQGFDQPQHF
TRBJ2-1,TRBV9,CASSVALGRGRGNEQFF
TRBJ2-7,TRBV5-1,CASSPGTGGWEQYF
TRBJ1-6,TRBV2,CASSEGQHDNSPLHF
TRBJ1-6,TRBV12-3/TRBV12-4,CASSSSTGGGSPLHF
TRBJ2-3,TRBV11-2,CASSSYRDSRTDTQYF
TRBJ2-7,TRBV10-3,CAISESLVGDGAYEQYF
TRBJ1-4,TRBV2,CASSVRRTNEKLFF
TRBJ1-1,TRBV5-1,CASKTGTENTEAFF
TRBJ1-5,TRBV3-1,CASSWDTRQPQHF
TRBJ2-5,TRBV9,CASSVGGGLYQETQYF
TRBJ2-3,TRBV19,CASSIGPPGGPDTQYF
TRBJ2-2,TRBV20-1,CSARDPAATGELFF
TRBJ2-7,TRBV5-1,CASSPLGTRGAYEQYF
TRBJ1-1,TRBV11-3,CASRPQGAIQAFF
TRBJ2-1,TRBV5-1,CASIKSGGASYYNEQFF
TRBJ2-5,TRBV9,CASTPHLGPKGETQYF
TRBJ1-3,TRBV11-2,CASSLDPPGPISGNTIYF
TRBJ2-2,TRBV5-1,CASSYRDRGITGELFF
TRBJ1-4,TRBV12-3/TRBV12-4,CASSLGLTGTNEKLFF
TRBJ2-1,TRBV5-1,CASSLKTGANNEQFF
TRBJ2-3,TRBV7-2,CASSLGGLAGHF
TRBJ2-1,TRBV14,CASSHLAGGPPFF
TRBJ2-7,TRBV30,CAWSRAGGNYEQYF
TRBJ2-1,TRBV20-1,CSAVTSGGLSSYNEQFF
TRBJ2-7,TRBV20-1,CSAREEAGGPRGFYEQYF
TRBJ1-1,TRBV12-3/TRBV12-4,CASSPGRKNTEAFF
TRBJ1-4,TRBV4-3,CASSQDIANEKLFF
TRBJ2-1,TRBV9,CASSSAGTTTYNEQFF